The 7 T cell receptor beta chains below were found in one sample sequenced in a study of T cells in Graves' hyperthyroidism and ophthalmopathy. TCR beta CDR3 region amplification was performed from RNA transcripts. TCR CDR3 underwent first-round RT-PCR with the HTBI primer set. MiXCR, applied by TCRdb to the multiplex PCR reads, yields one record per CDR3 protein. The table shows 500,000 to 650,000 distinct CDR3 sequences, with around 20% occurring only once. Sequences were obtained from blood. Receptors were obtained from a man aged 40-49 years with Graves' ophthalmopathy.

This clonotype was observed at least ten times. The J gene is TRBJ2-7, the V gene TRBV11-3; 11 bases line up with TRBD1. V was pared by 4 bases and J by 7 bases, with 6 bases of the junction left unmatched. The CDR3 contains 14 residues. Germline CDR1 reads SGHNT; CDR2 reads YENEEA. CDR3 DNA: TGTGCCAGCAGCTCGGGACAGGGGGTTGGGGAGCAGTACTTC. As protein: CASSSGQGVGEQYF.

This clonotype was detected only a few times. The chain is built from TRBV5-1 and TRBJ2-5; D ambiguous. The CDR3 is made up of 12 amino acids. Germline V CDR1 and CDR2: SGHRS, YFSETQ. Between the trimmed V and J ends, which lost 4 bases and 5 bases, there was a span of 9 bases. This CDR3 reads CASSGTVETQYF. The CDR3 coding sequence is TGCGCCAGCAGCGGAACAGTGGAGACCCAGTACTTC.

V gene TRBV7-9 combines with J gene TRBJ1-1; D possibly corresponds to TRBD1 (5 bases). The CDR3 totals 13 residues. The germline V gene has CDR1 SEHNR and CDR2 FQNEAQ (reference sequence). The ends were cut back, 5 bases at V and 7 bases at J, with 14 bases in the middle. The CDR3 DNA is TGTGCCAGCAGCCTGGGGGGGGAAAATGAAGCTTTCTTT. Amino acids: CASSLGGENEAFF.

This clonotype appeared a few times. The gene calls are TRBV7-8 and TRBJ1-2, with D maybe TRBD1 (5 bases). Germline lookup yields CDR1 SGHVS and CDR2 FQNEAQ. Trimming shortened V by 4 bases and J by 6 bases, and 12 bases separated the two germline ends. CDR3 length equals 13 residues. Here the CDR3 reads CASSSQGRDGYTF. The CDR3 nucleotides read TGTGCCAGCAGCTCTCAGGGTCGAGATGGCTACACCTTC.

CDR3 sequence reads: CASSTGTGVNTQYF. The DNA for the CDR3 is TGTGCCAGCAGCACCGGGACAGGGGTGAATACGCAGTATTTT. The chain employs TRBV7-8 and TRBJ2-3; 10 bases agree with TRBD1. In germline, CDR1 is SGHVS, CDR2 FQNEAQ. The CDR3 has 14 residues. J was trimmed by 7 bases and V by 5 bases; bases with no gene match: 6.

This clonotype was counted at least ten times. The chain has TRBV5-1 and TRBJ1-5; 10 bases align to TRBD1. The CDR3 contains 15 residues. J lost 3 bases, V lost 3 bases, and 3 bases had no gene match. In germline, CDR1 is SGHRS, CDR2 YFSETQ. In nucleotides, the CDR3 is TGCGCCAGCAGCTCCGGGACAGGGGACAATCAGCCCCAGCATTTT. Residues: CASSSGTGDNQPQHF. Using reference TRBV5-1 and TRBJ1-5 for the parts outside the CDR3, the full variable domain is KAGVTQTPRYLIKTRGQQVTLSCSPISGHRSVSWYQQTPGQGLQFLFEYFSETQRNKGNFPGRFSGRQFSNSRSEMNVSTLELGDSALYLCASSSGTGDNQPQHFGDGTRLSIL.

This clonotype has just a few counts. The chain has TRBV5-8 and TRBJ1-4; 7 nucleotides align to TRBD1. V lost 1 base, J lost 5 bases, and 2 bases stayed unmatched. Germline V gene sequence: CDR1 SGHTS, CDR2 YDEGEE. The CDR3 runs 14 residues. The CDR3 loop reads CASSLRDSNEKLFF. The CDR3 coding sequence is TGTGCCAGCAGCTTGAGGGACAGCAATGAAAAACTGTTTTTT.